The 4 T cell receptor beta chains below all came from one sample that was sequenced in a study of T cell responses to AZD1222 COVID-19 vaccine. Sequencing was performed with immunoSEQ multiplex PCR; in TCRdb, only in-frame clones are kept and a portion is missing. The repertoire has tens of thousands of clones, 80% to 95% of them found once; the top ten carry 4.5%. The specimen comprised peripheral blood, sampled on day 0 of MenACWY control vaccination. Receptor source: an adult in good health.

The CDR3 coding sequence is TGTGCCAGCAGCTTGAAAGGGGGGGAGACCCAGTACTTC. Amino acids: CASSLKGGETQYF. This chain connects TRBV5-4 to TRBJ2-5; TRBD1 or TRBD2 may be the D gene (6 bases each). V lost 1 base, J lost 5 bases, and 9 bases lay in between. The CDR3 consists of 13 residues. The germline V gene has CDR1 SGHNT and CDR2 YYREEE (reference sequence).

This sequence joins TRBV27 and TRBJ2-5; D is perhaps TRBD1 or TRBD2 (5 bases each). Germline V CDR1 and CDR2: MNHEY, SMNVEV (reference sequence). The V gene lost 1 base and the J gene lost 5 bases, with 11 bases spanning the gap. CDR3 length equals 14 residues. This chain's CDR3 is CASSLWGSGETQYF. CDR3 coding DNA: TGTGCCAGCAGTTTATGGGGGTCAGGGGAGACCCAGTACTTC.

V and J are TRBV27 and TRBJ2-5; D uncertain. Trimming removed 5 bases at V and 0 bases at J, with 7 bases between. The CDR3 has 13 amino acids. From germline, CDR1 is MNHEY and CDR2 SMNVEV (reference sequence). Written as DNA, the CDR3 is TGTGCCAGCAGTCCCCGGTACCAAGAGACCCAGTACTTC. This sequence encodes CASSPRYQETQYF.

This clone was observed a few times. The V gene is TRBV9, the J gene TRBJ2-7, with D maybe TRBD2 (5 bases). V was cut by 2 bases and J by 0 bases, with 9 bases left in between. The CDR3 runs 14 residues. CDR1 SGDLS and CDR2 YYNGEE come from the germline V gene. CDR3 coding DNA: TGTGCCAGCAGCGTGGAGGAAAGCTCCTACGAGCAGTACTTC. This gives the protein CASSVEESSYEQYF.